The 21 T cell receptor beta chains listed next were all sequenced from one sample in a study of T cell responses to AZD1222 COVID-19 vaccine. TCRdb keeps only in-frame clones here, not all; method: immunoSEQ multiplex PCR. The table shows roughly 71,000 clones, with 75% to 90% occurring only once. Sequenced material: peripheral blood, taken on day 0 of AZD1222 vaccination. Every receptor here comes from an adult in good health.

The chain has TRBV19 and TRBJ1-2; TRBD1 matches 12 bases. Trimming at V came to 7 bases and at J to 5 bases, leaving 14 bases not matched to a gene. Germline CDR1 reads LNHDA; CDR2 reads SQIVND (reference sequence). The CDR3 is 17 residues long. CDR3 sequence reads: CASIHQPGTGGNYGYTF. The CDR3, as DNA: TGTGCCAGTATTCACCAACCCGGGACAGGGGGCAATTATGGCTACACCTTC. Together with reference TRBV19 and TRBJ1-2, the CDR3 gives the full variable domain: DGGITQSPKYLFRKEGQNVTLSCEQNLNHDAMYWYRQDPGQGLRLIYYSQIVNDFQKGDIAEGYSVSREKKESFPLTVTSAQKNPTAFYLCASIHQPGTGGNYGYTFGSGTRLTVV.

This clone was picked up a small number of times. The V call is TRBV3-1 (or the pseudogene TRBV3-2), the J call TRBJ2-7; the D is unclear. There are 13 residues in the CDR3. The V gene's germline CDR1 is LGHDT and CDR2 YNNKEL (reference sequence). Trimming stripped 0 bases from V and 8 bases from J, with 11 bases between. CDR3 protein: CASSQDSSRQQYF. The CDR3 nucleotides are TGTGCCAGCAGCCAAGACAGTTCTCGGCAGCAGTACTTC.

V is TRBV25-1 and J is TRBJ1-1; perhaps TRBD1 as D (5 bases). Germline CDR1 MGHDK, CDR2 SYGVNS. Trimming pared 6 bases from V and 6 bases from J, leaving 8 bases between. The CDR3 runs 11 residues. The CDR3, as DNA: TGTGCCAGCAGGTCAGGGCCTGAAGCTTTCTTT. It encodes CASRSGPEAFF.

The V and J genes are TRBV27 and TRBJ1-1; 7 bases fit TRBD1. J was trimmed by 4 bases and V by 5 bases; bases with no gene match: 1. Germline V lookup: CDR1 MNHEY, CDR2 SMNVEV (reference sequence). The CDR3 sequence is 12 residues long. The CDR3: CASSHRGTEAFF. In DNA, the CDR3 is TGTGCCAGCAGTCACAGGGGCACTGAAGCTTTCTTT.

V is TRBV4-1 and J is TRBJ2-3, with 8 nucleotides matching TRBD2. Germline V CDR1 and CDR2: MGHRA, YSYEKL. Trimming took 2 bases from V and 3 from J; bases not matched to a gene: 7. The CDR3 consists of 16 residues. CDR3 sequence reads: CASSQTGGAGTDTQYF. CDR3 nucleotide sequence: TGCGCCAGCAGCCAAACCGGGGGGGCGGGGACAGATACGCAGTATTTT.

V and J are TRBV12-3 or TRBV12-4 and TRBJ1-2; no definite D call. Trimming shortened V by 2 bases and J by 3 bases, and 4 bases separated the two germline ends. The CDR3 is 12 residues long. The DNA for the CDR3 is TGTGCCAGCAGTTTAATGGACTATGGCTACACCTTC. This translates into CASSLMDYGYTF.

The rearrangement joins TRBV11-3 to TRBJ1-6; D is ambiguous. The V end lost 0 bases, the J end lost 10 bases, and 7 bases lay between the germline ends. This CDR3 has 13 amino acids. Looked up from germline, CDR1 is SGHNT and CDR2 is YENEEA. CDR3 coding DNA: TGTGCCAGCAGCTTAGATCTCCAATCACCCCTCCACTTT. Its protein product is CASSLDLQSPLHF. Full variable domain (remainder filled in from reference TRBV11-3 and TRBJ1-6): EAGVVQSPRYKIIEKKQPVAFWCNPISGHNTLYWYLQNLGQGPELLIRYENEEAVDDSQLPKDRFSAERLKGVDSTLKIQPAELGDSAVYLCASSLDLQSPLHFGNGTRLTVT.

This clone is a singleton in its sample. The chain has TRBV4-1 and TRBJ2-7; no clear D gene. Trimming took off 0 bases at V and 9 bases at J, with 15 bases between the two ends. This CDR3 is built from 14 residues. The V gene's germline CDR1 is MGHRA and CDR2 YSYEKL. The CDR3, as DNA: TGCGCCAGCAGCCAAGAGCACCCCAGAATGGGGCAGTACTTC. Translation: CASSQEHPRMGQYF.

The J gene is TRBJ2-1, the V gene TRBV6-2 or TRBV6-3; 9 nucleotides line up with TRBD1. The V gene's germline CDR1 is MNHEY and CDR2 SVGEGT. The CDR3 covers 15 residues. V gave up 4 bases and J gave up 8 bases; unmatched junction bases: 9. CDR3 DNA sequence: TGTGCCAGCAGTTCAGTACAGGGGGCTGTCGATGAGCAGTTCTTC. The encoded protein is CASSSVQGAVDEQFF.

The chain carries TRBV7-3 and TRBJ2-1; a possible D gene is TRBD2 (7 bases). Germline-derived CDR1 and CDR2 are SGHTA and FQGTGA. This CDR3 is built from 15 residues. V lost 2 bases and J 7 bases, leaving 15 bases between the germline ends. The CDR3 DNA follows: TGTGCCAGCAGCTTACCCGGGCGGGGGCTGAATGAGCAGTTCTTC. Protein: CASSLPGRGLNEQFF.

The chain joins TRBV11-3 to TRBJ1-4, with D hard to call. This CDR3 is 14 amino acids long. With 4 bases removed from V and 4 bases from J, the gap between germline ends came to 10 bases. Germline V lookup: CDR1 SGHNT, CDR2 YENEEA. The CDR3 loop is CASSYGPINEKLFF. CDR3 sequence (DNA): TGTGCCAGCAGCTACGGTCCCATTAATGAAAAACTGTTTTTT.

The chain carries TRBV27 and TRBJ1-2; D is undetermined. V was clipped by 0 bases and J by 3 bases, with 14 bases between them. Germline CDR1 reads MNHEY; CDR2 reads SMNVEV (reference sequence). The CDR3 runs 16 residues. The chain's CDR3 is CASSLSPGGWDYGYTF. In nucleotides, the CDR3 is TGTGCCAGCAGTTTATCGCCGGGAGGGTGGGACTATGGCTACACCTTC.

This clone was observed at least ten times. V gene TRBV21-1 combines with J gene TRBJ2-1; the table calls TRBD2, which could not be checked here. TRBV21-1 is a known pseudogene. The CDR3 extends over 19 amino acids. The CDR3 here is CASSKVIFARDSSYNEQFF. Written as DNA, the CDR3 is TGTGCCAGCAGCAAAGTTATCTTCGCGAGGGATAGCTCCTACAATGAGCAGTTCTTC.

The rearrangement joins TRBV30 to TRBJ2-3; perhaps TRBD2 as D (5 bases). This CDR3 comprises 14 residues. In germline, CDR1 is GTSNPN, CDR2 SVGIG (reference sequence). Deletions cut 2 bases from V and 3 bases from J, with 12 bases between. The CDR3 coding sequence is TGTGCCTGGAGTTCGGGGATCTATACAGATACGCAGTATTTT. Translated: CAWSSGIYTDTQYF. Together with reference TRBV30 and TRBJ2-3, the CDR3 gives the full variable domain: SQTIHQWPATLVQPVGSPLSLECTVEGTSNPNLYWYRQAAGRGLQLLFYSVGIGQISSEVPQNLSASRPQDRQFILSSKKLLLSDSGFYLCAWSSGIYTDTQYFGPGTRLTVL.

The rearrangement uses TRBV5-6 and TRBJ2-7; unclear D gene. Per germline, CDR1 SGHDT and CDR2 YYEEEE. The CDR3 has 13 amino acids. V lost 1 base to trimming and J lost 5 bases, with 10 bases between them. The CDR3: CASSLILVDEQYF. CDR3 in DNA: TGTGCCAGCAGCTTGATCCTTGTCGACGAGCAGTACTTC.

The V call is TRBV15, the J call TRBJ2-5; maybe TRBD2 (5 bases). V shed 5 bases and J shed 5 bases, with 12 bases lying between them. This CDR3 region has 13 residues. The germline V gene encodes CDR1 LNHNV and CDR2 YYDKDF (reference sequence). The CDR3 reads CATSRTREETQYF. The CDR3 DNA reads TGTGCCACCAGCCGTACTAGAGAGGAGACCCAGTACTTC.

J is TRBJ1-1 and V is TRBV18; D is perhaps TRBD1 (6 bases). This CDR3 is built from 15 residues. V gave up 3 bases and J gave up 7 bases, with 18 bases separating them. Looked up from germline, CDR1 is KGHSH and CDR2 is LQKENI. CDR3 amino acids: CASSPSGGGVGEAFF. CDR3 nucleotides: TGTGCCAGCTCACCGTCCGGGGGCGGGGTAGGTGAAGCTTTCTTT.

The genes are TRBV3-1 (or the pseudogene TRBV3-2) and TRBJ1-1; TRBD1 agrees at 7 bases. CDR1 and CDR2 from the germline V gene are LGHDT and YNNKEL (reference sequence). Losses at the gene ends were 1 base for V and 1 base for J; bases not matched to a gene: 3. This CDR3 is 15 amino acids long. The chain's CDR3 is CASSQGKGANTEAFF. Here the CDR3 DNA reads TGTGCCAGCAGCCAAGGGAAGGGGGCGAACACTGAAGCTTTCTTT.

The gene calls are TRBV3-1 (or the pseudogene TRBV3-2) and TRBJ1-1; unclear D gene. This CDR3 contains 13 residues. From germline, CDR1 is LGHDT and CDR2 YNNKEL (reference sequence). The V gene lost 1 base and the J gene lost 2 bases, with 5 bases spanning the gap. This CDR3 reads CASSQGVNTEAFF. The CDR3 coding sequence is TGTGCCAGCAGCCAAGGCGTTAACACTGAAGCTTTCTTT.

The rearrangement uses TRBV4-1 and TRBJ2-3, with TRBD2 matching 9 bases. The junction had 10 bases not matched to a gene; V was cut back by 1 base and J by 5 bases. Germline-derived CDR1 and CDR2 are MGHRA and YSYEKL. CDR3 length: 17 residues. The chain's CDR3 is CASSQAGLAGWVDTQYF. As DNA, the CDR3 is TGCGCCAGCAGCCAAGCAGGTCTAGCGGGATGGGTAGATACGCAGTATTTT.

In this sample, this clone turned up once. V is TRBV7-6 and J is TRBJ2-2; D call uncertain. Trimming removed 1 base from V and 5 bases from J, with 11 bases in between. The CDR3 has 15 residues. Germline CDR1 is SGHVS and CDR2 is FNYEAQ. CDR3 residues: CASSLDQIPTGELFF. The DNA of the CDR3 is TGTGCCAGCAGCTTAGATCAAATCCCGACCGGGGAGCTGTTTTTT.